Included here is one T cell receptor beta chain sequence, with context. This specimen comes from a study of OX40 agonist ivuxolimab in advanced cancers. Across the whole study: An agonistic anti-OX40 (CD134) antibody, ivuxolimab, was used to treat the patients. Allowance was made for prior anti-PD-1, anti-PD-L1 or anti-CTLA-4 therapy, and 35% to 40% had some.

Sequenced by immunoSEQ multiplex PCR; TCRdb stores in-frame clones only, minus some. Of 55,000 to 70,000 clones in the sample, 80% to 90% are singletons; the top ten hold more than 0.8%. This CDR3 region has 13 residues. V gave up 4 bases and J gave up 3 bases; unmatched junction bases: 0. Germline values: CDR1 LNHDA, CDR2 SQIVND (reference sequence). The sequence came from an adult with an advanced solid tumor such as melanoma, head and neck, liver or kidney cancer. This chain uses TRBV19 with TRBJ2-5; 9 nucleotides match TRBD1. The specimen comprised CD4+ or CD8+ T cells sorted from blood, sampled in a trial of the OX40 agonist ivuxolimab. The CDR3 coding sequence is TGTGCCAGTAGTAGGACAGGGGAAGAGACCCAGTACTTC. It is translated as CASSRTGEETQYF.